This T cell receptor beta chain came from a study of T-cell reconstitution after alpha-beta-depleted transplantation in children. V lost 0 bases, J lost 3 bases, and 9 bases lay in between. The CDR3 runs 14 residues. Looked up from germline, CDR1 is LGHNA and CDR2 is YNFKEQ. The sample holds many counts of this clonotype. The TCRbeta library incorporated unique molecular identifiers. TCRdb re-called the PCR reads through MiXCR, storing one row per CDR3 protein. This table holds 900,000 or so distinct CDR3 sequences, under 20% found once. This TCR came from a male patient aged 5 to 17 who had a stem cell transplant for acute lymphoblastic leukemia, so the T cells may come from the graft donor. The chain uses TRBV4-2 and TRBJ2-7; D call uncertain. The sample in question was PBMCs, mostly from graft donor cells, obtained 360 days after TCRalphabeta/CD19-depleted stem cell transplant. DNA for the CDR3: TGTGCCAGCAGCCAAGAGGCAGGATACTACGAGCAGTACTTC. Translation: CASSQEAGYYEQYF.